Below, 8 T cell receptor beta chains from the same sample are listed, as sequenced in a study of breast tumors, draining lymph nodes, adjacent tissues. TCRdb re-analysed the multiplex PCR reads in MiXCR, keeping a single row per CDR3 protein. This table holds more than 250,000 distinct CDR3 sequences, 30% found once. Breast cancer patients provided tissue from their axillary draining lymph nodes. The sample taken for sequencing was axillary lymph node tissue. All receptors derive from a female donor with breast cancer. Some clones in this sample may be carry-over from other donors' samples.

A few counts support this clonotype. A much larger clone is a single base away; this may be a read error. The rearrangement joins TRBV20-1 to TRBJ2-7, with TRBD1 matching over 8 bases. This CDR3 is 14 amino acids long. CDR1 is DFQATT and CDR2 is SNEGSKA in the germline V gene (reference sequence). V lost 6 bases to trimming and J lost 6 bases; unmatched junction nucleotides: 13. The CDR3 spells CSAQNLYQGAEQYF. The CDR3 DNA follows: TGCAGTGCCCAGAACCTCTACCAGGGGGCCGAGCAGTACTTC.

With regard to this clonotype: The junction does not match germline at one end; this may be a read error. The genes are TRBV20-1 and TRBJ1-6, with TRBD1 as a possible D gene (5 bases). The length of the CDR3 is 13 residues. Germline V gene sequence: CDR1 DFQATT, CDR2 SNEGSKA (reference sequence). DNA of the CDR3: TGCAGTGCTAGAAGACCGGGGGGAGTTGAGGCTTCCTTT. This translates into CSARRPGGVEASF.

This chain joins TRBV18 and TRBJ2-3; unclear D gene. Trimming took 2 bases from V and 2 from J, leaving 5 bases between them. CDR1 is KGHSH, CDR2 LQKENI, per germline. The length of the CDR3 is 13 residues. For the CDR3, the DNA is TGTGCCAGCTCACCATCGGTCACAGATACGCAGTATTTT. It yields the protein CASSPSVTDTQYF.

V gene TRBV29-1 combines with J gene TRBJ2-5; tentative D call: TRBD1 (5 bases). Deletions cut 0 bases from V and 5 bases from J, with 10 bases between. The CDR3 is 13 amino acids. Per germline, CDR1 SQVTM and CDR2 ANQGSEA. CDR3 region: CSVEEVSGETQYF. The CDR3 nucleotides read TGCAGCGTTGAAGAGGTTTCAGGGGAGACCCAGTACTTC. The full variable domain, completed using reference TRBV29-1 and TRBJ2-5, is SAVISQKPSRDICQRGTSLTIQCQVDSQVTMMFWYRQQPGQSLTLIATANQGSEATYESGFVIDKFPISRPNLTFSTLTVSNMSPEDSSIYLCSVEEVSGETQYFGPGTRLLVL.

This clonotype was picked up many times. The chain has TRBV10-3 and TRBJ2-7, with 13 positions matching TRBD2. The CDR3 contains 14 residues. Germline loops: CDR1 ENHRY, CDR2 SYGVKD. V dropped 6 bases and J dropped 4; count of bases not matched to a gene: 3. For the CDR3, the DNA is TGTGCCATCAGAGAGACTAGCGGGAGGTACGAGCAGTACTTC. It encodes CAIRETSGRYEQYF.

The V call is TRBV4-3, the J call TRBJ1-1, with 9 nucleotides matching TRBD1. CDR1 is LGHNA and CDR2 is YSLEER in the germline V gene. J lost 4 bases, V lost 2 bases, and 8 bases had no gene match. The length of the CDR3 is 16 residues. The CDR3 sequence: CASSQLGQGRVTEAFF. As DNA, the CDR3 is TGCGCCAGCAGCCAACTCGGACAGGGGCGAGTCACTGAAGCTTTCTTT.

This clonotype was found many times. DNA for the CDR3: TGTGCCAGCAGCTCCTGTTGTAGCCCGGGGTCCTACAATGAGCAGTTCTTC. This gives the protein CASSSCCSPGSYNEQFF. J is TRBJ2-1 and V is TRBV7-9; maybe TRBD2 (5 bases). In germline, CDR1 is SEHNR, CDR2 FQNEAQ (reference sequence). The CDR3 consists of 17 residues. The ends were cut back, 4 bases at V and 1 base at J, with 17 bases in the middle.

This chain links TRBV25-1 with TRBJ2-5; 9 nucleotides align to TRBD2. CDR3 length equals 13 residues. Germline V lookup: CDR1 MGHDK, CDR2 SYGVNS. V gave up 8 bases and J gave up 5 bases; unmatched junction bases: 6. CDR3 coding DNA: TGTGCCAGCTTTAGCGGGAGTGGGGAGACCCAGTACTTC. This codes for CASFSGSGETQYF.